These T cell receptor beta chains were read from a single sample in a study of CD8 T cells in Susac syndrome. Each CDR3 protein gets one entry after TCRdb re-called the immunoSEQ multiplex PCR reads with MiXCR. The sample has 250,000 or so distinct CDR3 sequences; about 93% are singletons. The sequencing sample was made of CD4+ T cells from PBMCs. Every receptor here comes from a human donor with multiple sclerosis. Each CDR3 is given with its conserved first and last residue. A D gene is named only where the DNA matches it firmly. Clone size, where shown, is once, few, many, or a class for clones that have expanded.

size,D,J,V,DNA,CDR3
once,NA,TRBJ2-3,TRBV20-1,TGCAGTGCTGGGGACAGCACAGATACGCAGTATTTT,CSAGDSTDTQYF
NA,NA,TRBJ1-5,TRBV12-3/TRBV12-4,TGTGCCAGCAAGGAGGGAAATCAGCCCCAGCATTTT,CASKEGNQPQHF
NA,NA,TRBJ2-3,TRBV29-1,TGCAGCGTGGGTGGAACGGGGAGGGATACGCAGTATTTT,CSVGGTGRDTQYF
once,NA,TRBJ2-2,TRBV4-1,TGCGCCAGCAGCCAAGATGTCGACGCCGGGGAGCTGTTTTTT,CASSQDVDAGELFF
NA,NA,TRBJ1-5,TRBV19,TGTGCCAGTAAAGGGAGGACGGACATTGCTAATCAGCCCCAGCATTTT,CASKGRTDIANQPQHF
NA,TRBD1,TRBJ2-2,TRBV6-1,TGTGCCAGCAGGCTTCGATCCGGGACAGGGAACACCGGGGAGCTGTTTTTT,CASRLRSGTGNTGELFF
NA,TRBD1,TRBJ2-7,TRBV5-1,TGCGCCAGCAACTCAGGCCAGGGGGCAATTGCCTACGAGCAGTACTTC,CASNSGQGAIAYEQYF
NA,TRBD2,TRBJ2-5,TRBV7-9,TGTGCCAGCAGCTTAGTAGCAACTAGCGGGGGTGAGACCCAGTACTTC,CASSLVATSGGETQYF
NA,NA,TRBJ2-7,TRBV20-1,TGCAGTGCTAGCGGGACCCCTGTAGTCTACGAGCAGTACTTC,CSASGTPVVYEQYF
NA,NA,TRBJ1-1,TRBV12-3/TRBV12-4,TGTGCCAGCAGGAGGGGCAGGAACACTGAAGCTTTCTTT,CASRRGRNTEAFF
NA,TRBD1,TRBJ2-2,TRBV6-2/TRBV6-3,TGTGCCAGCAATCGTTCCGGGACAGGGAACACCGGGGAGCTGTTTTTT,CASNRSGTGNTGELFF
NA,TRBD1,TRBJ2-5,TRBV18,TGTGCCAGCTCCCCCGGGACAGGGGGCGAAGAGACCCAGTACTTC,CASSPGTGGEETQYF
NA,NA,TRBJ2-2,TRBV11-3,TGTGCCAGCAGCTTAGAAGGGTGGGGGATTTGGAACACCGGGGAGCTGTTTTTT,CASSLEGWGIWNTGELFF
NA,TRBD1,TRBJ1-1,TRBV5-1,TGCGCCAGCAGCTTGTCACCGGGACAGGGAGGAGGTGAAGCTTTCTTT,CASSLSPGQGGGEAFF
NA,NA,TRBJ2-2,TRBV27,TGTGCCAGCAGTTTACTCCCAGATAACACCGGGGAGCTGTTTTTT,CASSLLPDNTGELFF
NA,NA,TRBJ2-6,TRBV5-1,TGCGCCAGCAGCTTTTTGGCTGGTCTCGCAGGGTTCCGCTCTGGGGCCAACGTCCTGACTTTC,CASSFLAGLAGFRSGANVLTF
NA,NA,TRBJ1-5,TRBV20-1,TGCAGTGCTAAGGACTTCCGGGACATTAGCAATCAGCCCCAGCATTTT,CSAKDFRDISNQPQHF
NA,TRBD1,TRBJ1-2,TRBV5-4,TGTGCCAGCACTAAGACAGGGTTTTACACCTTC,CASTKTGFYTF
NA,NA,TRBJ1-6,TRBV28,TGTGCCAGCAGTCCAGTGACAAACAGCCCCGTGGCCCTCCACTTT,CASSPVTNSPVALHF
NA,NA,TRBJ1-2,TRBV19,TGTGCCAGTAGTATTATAAGTGGACGGAACTATGGCTACACCTTC,CASSIISGRNYGYTF
NA,NA,TRBJ1-5,TRBV30,TGTGCCTGGAGGCCCTCGGGAGAATATCAGCCCCAGCATTTT,CAWRPSGEYQPQHF
once,NA,TRBJ1-1,TRBV5-6,TGTGCCAGCAGCTTGGGGCTGCCGACCCTTGAAGCTTTCTTT,CASSLGLPTLEAFF
NA,TRBD1,TRBJ2-7,TRBV5-1,TGCGCCAGCAGCTCGTCCGGACAGGGGGCTGTGCAGTACTTC,CASSSSGQGAVQYF